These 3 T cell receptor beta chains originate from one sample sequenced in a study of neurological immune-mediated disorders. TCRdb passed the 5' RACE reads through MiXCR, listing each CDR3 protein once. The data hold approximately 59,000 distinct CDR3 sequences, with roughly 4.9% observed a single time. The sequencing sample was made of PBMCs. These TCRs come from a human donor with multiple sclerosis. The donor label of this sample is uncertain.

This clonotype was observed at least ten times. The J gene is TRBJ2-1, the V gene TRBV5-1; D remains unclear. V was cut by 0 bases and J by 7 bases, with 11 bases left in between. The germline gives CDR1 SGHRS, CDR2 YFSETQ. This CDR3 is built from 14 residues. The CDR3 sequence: CASSLAPSLNEQFF. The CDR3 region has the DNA TGCGCCAGCAGCTTGGCCCCCTCCTTGAATGAGCAGTTCTTC.

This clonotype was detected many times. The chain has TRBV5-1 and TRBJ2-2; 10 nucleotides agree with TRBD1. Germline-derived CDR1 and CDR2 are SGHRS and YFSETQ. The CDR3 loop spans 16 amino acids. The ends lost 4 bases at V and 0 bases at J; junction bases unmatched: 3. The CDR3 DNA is TGCGCCAGCAGCAACGACAGGGGGCCGAACACCGGGGAGCTGTTTTTT. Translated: CASSNDRGPNTGELFF.

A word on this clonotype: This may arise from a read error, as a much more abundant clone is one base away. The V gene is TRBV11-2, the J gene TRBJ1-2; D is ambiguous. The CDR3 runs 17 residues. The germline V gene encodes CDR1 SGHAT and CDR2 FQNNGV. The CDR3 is CANSLDRAATLQSGYTF. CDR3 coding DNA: TGTGCCAACAGCTTAGATAGGGCCGCAACGCTCCAGTCCGGCTACACCTTC.